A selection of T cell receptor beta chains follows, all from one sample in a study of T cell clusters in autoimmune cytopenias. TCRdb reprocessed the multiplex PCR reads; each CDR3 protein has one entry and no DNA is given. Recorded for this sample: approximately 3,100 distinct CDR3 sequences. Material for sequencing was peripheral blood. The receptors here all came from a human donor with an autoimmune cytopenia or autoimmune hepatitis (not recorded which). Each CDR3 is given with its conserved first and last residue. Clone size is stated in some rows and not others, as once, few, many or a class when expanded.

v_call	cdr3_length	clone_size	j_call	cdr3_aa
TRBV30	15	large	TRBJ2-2	CAWISRSAYTGELFF
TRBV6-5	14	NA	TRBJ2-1	CASTTGTAENEQFF
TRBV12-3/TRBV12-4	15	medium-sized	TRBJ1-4	CASSPPGYGREKLFF
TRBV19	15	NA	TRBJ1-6	CASSMEGDYNSPLHF
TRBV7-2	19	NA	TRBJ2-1	CASSSPTSGGPSSYNEQFF
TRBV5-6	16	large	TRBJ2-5	CASSLVLAAYQETQYF
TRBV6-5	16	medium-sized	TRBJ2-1	CASSYLGLAGVDEQFF
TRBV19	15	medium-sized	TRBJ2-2	CASLAGGPVTGELFF
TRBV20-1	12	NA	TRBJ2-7	CSATGSGTEQYF
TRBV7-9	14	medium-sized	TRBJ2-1	CASSETSGYNEQFF
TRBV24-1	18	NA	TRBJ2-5	CATSDLGGQGADVETQYF
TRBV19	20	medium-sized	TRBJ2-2	CASSPGDLGQYTEDTGELFF
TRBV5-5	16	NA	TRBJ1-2	CASRVGWTGANYGYTF
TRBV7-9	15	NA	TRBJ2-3	CASSLLAGDTDTQYF
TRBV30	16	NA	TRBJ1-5	CAWSQGPGPRNQPQHF
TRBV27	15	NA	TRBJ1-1	CASSTNRGMNTEAFF
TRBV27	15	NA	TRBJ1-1	CASSLSWGEYTEAFF
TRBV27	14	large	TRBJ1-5	CASRDRGRSQPQHF
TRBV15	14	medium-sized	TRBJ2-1	CATSRDTGTLEQFF
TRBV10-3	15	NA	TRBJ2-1	CAISESDRSSHEQFF
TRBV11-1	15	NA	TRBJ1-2	CASSLESATNYGYTF
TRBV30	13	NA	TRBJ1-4	CAWGQGSNEKLFF
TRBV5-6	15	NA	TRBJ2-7	CASSPGRTVTYEQYF
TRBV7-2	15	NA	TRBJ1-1	CASSHRGHMNTEAFF
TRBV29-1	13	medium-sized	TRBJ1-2	CSVPGRAVHGYTF
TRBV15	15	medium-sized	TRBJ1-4	CATSGRQESNEKLFF
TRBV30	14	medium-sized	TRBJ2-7	CAWSITGHTYEQYF
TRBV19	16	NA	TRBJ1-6	CASSILAGPYNSPLHF
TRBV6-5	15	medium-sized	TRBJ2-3	CASSYSRGLGDTQYF
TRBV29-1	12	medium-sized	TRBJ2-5	CSGWGNQETQYF
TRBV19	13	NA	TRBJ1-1	CASSGGFLAEAFF
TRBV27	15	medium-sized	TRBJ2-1	CASSPGLAGNNEQFF
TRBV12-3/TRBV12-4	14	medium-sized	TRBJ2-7	CASSFVFPSSEQYF
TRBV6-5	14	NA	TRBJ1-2	CASDDSGSYYGYTF
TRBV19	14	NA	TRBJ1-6	CASSTGQGSFPLHF
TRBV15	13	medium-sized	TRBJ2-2	CASKTGNTGELFF
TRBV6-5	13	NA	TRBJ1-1	CASRDRGNTEAFF
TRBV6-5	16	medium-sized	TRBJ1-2	CASRQTDRVNLYGYTF
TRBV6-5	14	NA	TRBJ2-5	CASSYSKGLGTQYF
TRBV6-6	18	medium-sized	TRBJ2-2	CASRAVGRQGPNTGELFF
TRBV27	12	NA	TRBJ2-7	CASSLGRLQQYF
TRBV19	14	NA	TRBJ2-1	CASTDQANYNEQFF
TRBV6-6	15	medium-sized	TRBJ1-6	CASSYYGQINSPLHF
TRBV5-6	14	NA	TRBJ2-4	CASSLGAGGGIQYF
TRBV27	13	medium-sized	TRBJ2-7	CASSPRGAYEQYF
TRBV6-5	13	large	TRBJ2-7	CASSYGDGYEQYF
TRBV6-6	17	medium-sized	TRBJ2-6	CASSGGQLFSGANVLTF
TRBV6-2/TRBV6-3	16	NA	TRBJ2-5	CASSYSQREFQETQYF
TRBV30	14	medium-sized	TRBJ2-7	CAWGTGTYSYEQYF
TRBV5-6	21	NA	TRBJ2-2	CASSWRGPGLAASSNTGELFF
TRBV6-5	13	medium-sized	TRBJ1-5	CASSYDGNQPQHF
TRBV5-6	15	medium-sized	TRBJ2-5	CASSLATAVSHTQYF
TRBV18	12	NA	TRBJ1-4	CASSSNNEKLFF
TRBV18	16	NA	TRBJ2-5	CASSHPTDEFQETQYF
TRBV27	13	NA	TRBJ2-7	CASSYGQGDEQYF